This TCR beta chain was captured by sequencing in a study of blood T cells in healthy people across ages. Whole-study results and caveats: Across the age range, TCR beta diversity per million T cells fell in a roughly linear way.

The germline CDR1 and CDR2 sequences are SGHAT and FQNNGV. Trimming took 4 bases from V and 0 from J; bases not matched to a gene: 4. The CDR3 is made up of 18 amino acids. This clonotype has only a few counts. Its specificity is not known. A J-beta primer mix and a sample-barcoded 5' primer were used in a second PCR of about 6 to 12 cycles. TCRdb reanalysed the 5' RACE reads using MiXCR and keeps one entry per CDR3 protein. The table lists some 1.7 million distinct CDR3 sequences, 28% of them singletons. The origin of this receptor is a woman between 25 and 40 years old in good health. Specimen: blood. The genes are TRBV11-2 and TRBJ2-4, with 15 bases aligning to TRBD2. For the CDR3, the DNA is TGTGCCAGCAGCTCTGGGACTAGCGGGAGGCTAGCCAAAAACATTCAGTACTTC. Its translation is CASSSGTSGRLAKNIQYF.